These T cell receptor beta chains were read from a single sample in a study of low-dose radiotherapy and immunotherapy resistance in tumors. TCRdb recomputed calls from the reads with MiXCR, one row per CDR3 protein. This sample has some 88,000 distinct CDR3 sequences, with 9.4% found just once. The specimen was PBMCs, collected before treatment. The receptors originated from a male donor with prostate cancer. Both conserved end residues are part of each CDR3. Fields, in order: V gene, D gene, CDR3 protein. A D gene is named only where the DNA matches it firmly.

>TRBV3-1|TRBD1
CASSQAKLTGMNTEAFF
>TRBV6-8|TRBD1
CASRKDRNKDTQYF
>TRBV29-1|TRBD1
CSVEDRQGADYSNQPQHF
>TRBV13|NA
CASSLSTGEQYF
>TRBV4-3|NA
CASSLERGTEAFF
>TRBV7-2|NA
CASSLDAGAYTEAFF
>TRBV5-6|TRBD2
CASNRLAGVANEQFF
>TRBV28|TRBD1
CASSPGTGGNNEQFF
>TRBV6-5|TRBD1
CASSQTGISSGANVLTF
>TRBV6-2/TRBV6-3|NA
CASSQGKIETQYF
>TRBV6-2/TRBV6-3|TRBD1
CASIMGQGPYEQYF
>TRBV20-1|NA
CSARDQVGGNYGYTF
>TRBV18|NA
CASSPRRHNYEQYF
>TRBV28|NA
CASSLYASEQYF
>TRBV6-2/TRBV6-3|NA
CASSGGLAQPQHF
>TRBV10-3|TRBD1
CAISVDRDDTEAFF
>TRBV29-1|NA
CSVGYRDEGYEQYF
>TRBV20-1|NA
CSATGSDTGELFF
>TRBV12-3/TRBV12-4|NA
CASRGGAGSYNEQFF
>TRBV28|NA
CASSLAKDNTEAFF
>TRBV7-8|TRBD1
CASSLGQGFNEKLFF
>TRBV18|NA
CASSPPGHTGNTIYF
>TRBV28|NA
CASSFPLRLGYNHEQYF